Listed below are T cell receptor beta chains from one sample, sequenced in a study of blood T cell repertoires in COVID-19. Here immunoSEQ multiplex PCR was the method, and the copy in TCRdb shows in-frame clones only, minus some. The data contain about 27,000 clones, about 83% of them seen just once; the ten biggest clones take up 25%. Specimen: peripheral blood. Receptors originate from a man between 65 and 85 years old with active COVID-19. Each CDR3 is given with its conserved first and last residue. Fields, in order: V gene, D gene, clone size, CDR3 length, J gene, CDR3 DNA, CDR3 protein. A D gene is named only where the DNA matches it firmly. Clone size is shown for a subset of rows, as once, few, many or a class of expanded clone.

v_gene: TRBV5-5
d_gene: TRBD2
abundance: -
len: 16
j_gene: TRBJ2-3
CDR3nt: TGTGCCAGCAGCTTGGCACTAGCGGGTAGCACAGATACGCAGTATTTT
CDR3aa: CASSLALAGSTDTQYF

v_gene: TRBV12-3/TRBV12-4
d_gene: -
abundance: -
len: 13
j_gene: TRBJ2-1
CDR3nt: TGTGCCAGCAGTTTGACTACAAACCTTGGGCAGTTCTTC
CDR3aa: CASSLTTNLGQFF

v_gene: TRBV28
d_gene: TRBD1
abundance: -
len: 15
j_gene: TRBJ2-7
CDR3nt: TGTGCCAGCAGGATCCCGGGACAGGGGACGGACGAGCAGTACTTC
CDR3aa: CASRIPGQGTDEQYF

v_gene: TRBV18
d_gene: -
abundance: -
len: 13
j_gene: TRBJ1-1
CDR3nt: TGTGCCAGCTCACCACTCGCGACGGGAGAAGCTTTCTTT
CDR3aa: CASSPLATGEAFF

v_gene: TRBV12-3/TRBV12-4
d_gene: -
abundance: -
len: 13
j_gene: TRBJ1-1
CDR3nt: TGTGCCAGCAGTTTAGGAGGGGAGGCTGAAGCTTTCTTT
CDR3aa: CASSLGGEAEAFF

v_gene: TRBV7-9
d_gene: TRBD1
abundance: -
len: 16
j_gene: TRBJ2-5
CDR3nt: TGTGCCAGCAGCTACGGCCCACAGGGGCTCGGAGAGACCCAGTACTTC
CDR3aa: CASSYGPQGLGETQYF

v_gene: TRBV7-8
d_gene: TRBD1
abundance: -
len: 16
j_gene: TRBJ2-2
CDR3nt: TGTGCCAGCAGCTCTCAGGGACAGGGGTACACCGGGGAGCTGTTTTTT
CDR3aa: CASSSQGQGYTGELFF

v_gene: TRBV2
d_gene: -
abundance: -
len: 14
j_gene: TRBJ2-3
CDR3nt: TGTGCCAGCATAAGTCTAGCCGGCACAGATACGCAGTATTTT
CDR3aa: CASISLAGTDTQYF

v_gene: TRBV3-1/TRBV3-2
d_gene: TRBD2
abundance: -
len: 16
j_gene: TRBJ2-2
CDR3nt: TGTGCCAGCAGCCAAGGACTAGCTCCGAACACCGGGGAGCTGTTTTTT
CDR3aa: CASSQGLAPNTGELFF

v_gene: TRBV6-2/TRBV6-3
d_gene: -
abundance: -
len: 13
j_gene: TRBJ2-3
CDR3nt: TGTGCCAGCCGCCTCGAAGGGGGGGGTACGCAGTATTTT
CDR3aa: CASRLEGGGTQYF

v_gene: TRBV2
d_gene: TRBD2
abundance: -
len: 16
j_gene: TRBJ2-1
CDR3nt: TGTGCCAGCAGTGAAGCAGGGACTAGCGGTACCAATGAGCAGTTCTTC
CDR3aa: CASSEAGTSGTNEQFF

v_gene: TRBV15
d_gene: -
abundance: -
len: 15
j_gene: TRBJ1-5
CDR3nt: TGTGCCACCAGCAGGACACAGGGAGGGGATCAGCCCCAGCATTTT
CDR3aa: CATSRTQGGDQPQHF

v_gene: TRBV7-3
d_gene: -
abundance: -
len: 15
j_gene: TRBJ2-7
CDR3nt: TGTGCCAGCAGCGTCGACGGGACTCGCACCTACGAGCAGTACTTC
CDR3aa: CASSVDGTRTYEQYF

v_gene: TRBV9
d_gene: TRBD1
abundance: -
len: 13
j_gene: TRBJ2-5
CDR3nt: TGTGCCAGCAGCACAACGGGGACAGGGACCCAGTACTTC
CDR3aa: CASSTTGTGTQYF

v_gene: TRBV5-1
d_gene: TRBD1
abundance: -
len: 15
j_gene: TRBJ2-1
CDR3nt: TGCGCCAGCAGCGCCGGGACAGGGGTTAGGCATGAGCAGTTCTTC
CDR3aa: CASSAGTGVRHEQFF

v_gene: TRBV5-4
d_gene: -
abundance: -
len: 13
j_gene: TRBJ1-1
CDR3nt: TGTGCCAGCAGCCAGGACATGAGGACTGAAGCTTTCTTT
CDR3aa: CASSQDMRTEAFF

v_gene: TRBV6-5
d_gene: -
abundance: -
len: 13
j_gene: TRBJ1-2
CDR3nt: TGTGCCAGCAGTTATGGCATTTATGATGGCTACACCTTC
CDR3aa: CASSYGIYDGYTF

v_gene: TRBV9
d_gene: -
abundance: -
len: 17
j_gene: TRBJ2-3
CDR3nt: TGTGCCAGCAGCGTAGGCCCCGGAGGGGCGGGCACAGATACGCAGTATTTT
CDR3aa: CASSVGPGGAGTDTQYF

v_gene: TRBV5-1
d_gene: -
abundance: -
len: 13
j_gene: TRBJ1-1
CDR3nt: TGCGCCAGCAGCTTGTTGGGCGACAGTGAAGCTTTCTTT
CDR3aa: CASSLLGDSEAFF

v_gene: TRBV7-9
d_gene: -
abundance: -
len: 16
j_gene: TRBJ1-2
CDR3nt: TGTGCCAGCAGCTTGGATCTGGTCCAGACAGGCTTTGGCTACACCTTC
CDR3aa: CASSLDLVQTGFGYTF

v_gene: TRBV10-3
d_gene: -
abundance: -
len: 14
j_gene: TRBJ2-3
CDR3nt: TGTGCCATCAGGAGGGAAGGGTTCACAGATACGCAGTATTTT
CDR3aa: CAIRREGFTDTQYF

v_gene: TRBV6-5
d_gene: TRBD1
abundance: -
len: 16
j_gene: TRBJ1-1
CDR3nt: TGTGCCAGCAGTTCCTTCCAAGGGGGCCGACGCACTGAAGCTTTCTTT
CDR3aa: CASSSFQGGRRTEAFF

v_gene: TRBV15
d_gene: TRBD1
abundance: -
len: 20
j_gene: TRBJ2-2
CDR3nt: TGTGCCACCACCAAAGAGAGGGGGACAGGGGGCGATTGGAACACCGGGGAGCTGTTTTTT
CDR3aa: CATTKERGTGGDWNTGELFF

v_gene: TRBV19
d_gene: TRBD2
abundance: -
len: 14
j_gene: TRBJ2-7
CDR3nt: TGTGCCAGCCGACAGACTAGCGCTCTCTACGAGCAGTACTTC
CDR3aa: CASRQTSALYEQYF

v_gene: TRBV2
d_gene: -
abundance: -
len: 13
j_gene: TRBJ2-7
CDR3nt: TGTGCCAGCAGTGTACAGGGTTGGGACGAGCAGTACTTC
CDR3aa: CASSVQGWDEQYF

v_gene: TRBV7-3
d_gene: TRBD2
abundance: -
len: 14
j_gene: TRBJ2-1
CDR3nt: TGTGCCAGCAGCTTAGGTACTAGCGGCAATGAGCAGTTCTTC
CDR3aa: CASSLGTSGNEQFF

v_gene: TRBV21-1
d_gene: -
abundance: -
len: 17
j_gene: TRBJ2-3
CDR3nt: TGTGCCAGCAGCAAAGTACCCAGGGGGCAGCCCACAGATACGCAGTATTTT
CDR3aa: CASSKVPRGQPTDTQYF

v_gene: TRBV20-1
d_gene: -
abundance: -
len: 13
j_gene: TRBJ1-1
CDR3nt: TGCAGTGCTAGTGGGGGGGGCCTCACTGAAGCTTTCTTT
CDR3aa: CSASGGGLTEAFF

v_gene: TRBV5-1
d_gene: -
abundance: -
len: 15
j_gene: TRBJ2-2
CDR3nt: TGCGCCAGCAGTCGTTTGACGCCGGGCACCGGGGAGCTGTTTTTT
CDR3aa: CASSRLTPGTGELFF

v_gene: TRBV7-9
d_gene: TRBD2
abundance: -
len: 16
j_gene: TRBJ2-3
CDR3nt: TGTGCCAGCAGCAGAATACTAGCGGAGAGCACAGATACGCAGTATTTT
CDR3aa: CASSRILAESTDTQYF

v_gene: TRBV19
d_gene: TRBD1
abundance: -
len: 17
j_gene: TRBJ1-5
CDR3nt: TGTGCCAGTAGTATAGATCTGGGACAGGGTGTTGGTCAGCCCCAGCATTTT
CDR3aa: CASSIDLGQGVGQPQHF

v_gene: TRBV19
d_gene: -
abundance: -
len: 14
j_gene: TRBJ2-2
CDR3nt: TGTGCCACCCGGTCATATAGCTACACCGGGGAGCTGTTTTTT
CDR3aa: CATRSYSYTGELFF

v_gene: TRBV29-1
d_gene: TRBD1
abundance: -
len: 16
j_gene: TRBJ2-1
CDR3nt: TGCAGCGTGGACGGGATCGGACAGGGGTCCTACAATGAGCAGTTCTTC
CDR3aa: CSVDGIGQGSYNEQFF

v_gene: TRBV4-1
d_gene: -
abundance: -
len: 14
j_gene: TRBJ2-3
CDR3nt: TGCGCCAGCAGCCCCGGGTTGGTCACGGATACGCAGTATTTT
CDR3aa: CASSPGLVTDTQYF

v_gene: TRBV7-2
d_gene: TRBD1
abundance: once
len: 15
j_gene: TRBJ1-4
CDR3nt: TGTGCCAGCAGCTTATCTGACAGGGGGCGTGAAAAACTGTTTTTT
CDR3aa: CASSLSDRGREKLFF

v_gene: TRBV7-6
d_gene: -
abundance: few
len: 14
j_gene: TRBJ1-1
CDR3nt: TGTGCCAGCAGCCGGACAACGGGGGGGGCGAAAGCTTTCTTT
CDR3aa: CASSRTTGGAKAFF

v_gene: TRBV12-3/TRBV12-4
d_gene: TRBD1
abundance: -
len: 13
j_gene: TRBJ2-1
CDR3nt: TGTGCCAGCAGGGGACAGGGGGACAATGAGCAGTTCTTC
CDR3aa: CASRGQGDNEQFF

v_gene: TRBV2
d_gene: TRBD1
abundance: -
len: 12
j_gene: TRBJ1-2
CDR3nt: TGTGCCAGCACGGGACAGGGGTATGGCTACACCTTC
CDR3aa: CASTGQGYGYTF

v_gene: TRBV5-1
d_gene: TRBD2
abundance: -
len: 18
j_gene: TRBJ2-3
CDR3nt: TGCGCCAGCAGCTTGGGAACTAGCGGGAGGGCGGGCACAGATACGCAGTATTTT
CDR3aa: CASSLGTSGRAGTDTQYF

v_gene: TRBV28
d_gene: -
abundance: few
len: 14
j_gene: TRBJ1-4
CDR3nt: TGTGCCAGCAGTCAGGGGATATTTGGTGAAAAACTGTTTTTT
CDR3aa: CASSQGIFGEKLFF

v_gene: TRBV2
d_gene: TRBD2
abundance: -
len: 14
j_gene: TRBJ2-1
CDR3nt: TGTGCCAGCATTCGGCGGGGGGCTTACAATGAGCAGTTCTTC
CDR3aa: CASIRRGAYNEQFF

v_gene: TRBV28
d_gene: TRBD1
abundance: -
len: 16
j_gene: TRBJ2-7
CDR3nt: TGTGCCAGCAGTTTAGTGGGACAGATTAATGCCTACGAGCAGTACTTC
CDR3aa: CASSLVGQINAYEQYF

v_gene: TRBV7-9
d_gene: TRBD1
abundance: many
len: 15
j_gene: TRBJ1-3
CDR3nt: TGTGCCAGCAGCTTAGCCCAGGGGGCTGGAAACACCATATATTTT
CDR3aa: CASSLAQGAGNTIYF

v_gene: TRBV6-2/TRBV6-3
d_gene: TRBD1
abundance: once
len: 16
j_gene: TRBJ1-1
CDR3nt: TGTGCCAGCAGCCCGAAACAGGGGGCGGGAGGCACTGAAGCTTTCTTT
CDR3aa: CASSPKQGAGGTEAFF

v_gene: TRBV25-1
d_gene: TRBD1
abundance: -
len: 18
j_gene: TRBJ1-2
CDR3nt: TGTGCCAGCAGTGACCGTCCCTTGACAGGGGGAAAAAACTATGGCTACACCTTC
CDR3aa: CASSDRPLTGGKNYGYTF

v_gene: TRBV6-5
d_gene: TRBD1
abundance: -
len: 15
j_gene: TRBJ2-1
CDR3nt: TGTGCCAGCAGTTTCAGACAGGGAGTTGGGAATGAGCAGTTCTTC
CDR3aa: CASSFRQGVGNEQFF

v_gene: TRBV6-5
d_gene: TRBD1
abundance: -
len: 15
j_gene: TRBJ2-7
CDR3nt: TGTGCCAGCAGTTACTCGTTGACAGGGGGCGCAGAGCAGTACTTC
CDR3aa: CASSYSLTGGAEQYF

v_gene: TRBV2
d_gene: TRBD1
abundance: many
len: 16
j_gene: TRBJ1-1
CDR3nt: TGTGCCAGCAGGGAAAGACAGGGGTCATTGAACACTGAAGCTTTCTTT
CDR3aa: CASRERQGSLNTEAFF

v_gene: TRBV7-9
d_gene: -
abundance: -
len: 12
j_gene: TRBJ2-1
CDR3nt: TGTGCCAGCAGCTCAAATGGAGAGGAGCAGTTCTTC
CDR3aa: CASSSNGEEQFF

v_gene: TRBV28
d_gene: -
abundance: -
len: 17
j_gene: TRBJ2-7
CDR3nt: TGTGCCAGCAGGTACACAGCGGAATCATTAATGTACTACGAGCAGTACTTC
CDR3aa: CASRYTAESLMYYEQYF

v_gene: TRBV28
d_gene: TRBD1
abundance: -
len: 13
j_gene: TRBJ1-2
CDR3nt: TGTGCCAGCAGTCCGGACAGGGTACGTGGCTACACCTTC
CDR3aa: CASSPDRVRGYTF

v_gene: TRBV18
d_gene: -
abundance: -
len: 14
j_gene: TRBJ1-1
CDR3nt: TGTGCCAGCTCTCCCCTACAGGGCACCACTGAAGCTTTCTTT
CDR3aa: CASSPLQGTTEAFF

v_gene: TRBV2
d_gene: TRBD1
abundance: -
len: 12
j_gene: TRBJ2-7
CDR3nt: TGTGCCAGCAGGGACAGGGGCTACGAGCAGTACTTC
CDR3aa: CASRDRGYEQYF

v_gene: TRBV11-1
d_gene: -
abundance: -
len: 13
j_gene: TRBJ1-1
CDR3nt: TGTGCCAGCAGCCCCCGAGAGATCACTGAAGCTTTCTTT
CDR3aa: CASSPREITEAFF

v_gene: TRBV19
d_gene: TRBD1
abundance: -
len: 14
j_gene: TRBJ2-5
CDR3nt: TGTGCCAGTAGTATCCTCGAGGGGGCAGAGACCCAGTACTTC
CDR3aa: CASSILEGAETQYF

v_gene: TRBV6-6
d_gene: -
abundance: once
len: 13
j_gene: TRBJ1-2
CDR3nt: TGTGCCAGCCACCGGGGGGAGGGACTAGGCTACACCTTC
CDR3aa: CASHRGEGLGYTF

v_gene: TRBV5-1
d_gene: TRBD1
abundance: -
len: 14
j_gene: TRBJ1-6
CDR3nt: TGCGCCAGCAGCTTGGAAGGGGGCAATTCACCCCTCCACTTT
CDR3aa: CASSLEGGNSPLHF

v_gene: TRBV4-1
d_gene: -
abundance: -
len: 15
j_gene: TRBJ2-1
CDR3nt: TGCGCCAGCAGCCAAGTCATTGACACTTACAATGAGCAGTTCTTC
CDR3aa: CASSQVIDTYNEQFF

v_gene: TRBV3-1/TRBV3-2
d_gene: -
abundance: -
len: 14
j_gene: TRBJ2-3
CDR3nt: TGTGCCAGCAGCCCTCGACTAGGCACAGATACGCAGTATTTT
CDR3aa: CASSPRLGTDTQYF